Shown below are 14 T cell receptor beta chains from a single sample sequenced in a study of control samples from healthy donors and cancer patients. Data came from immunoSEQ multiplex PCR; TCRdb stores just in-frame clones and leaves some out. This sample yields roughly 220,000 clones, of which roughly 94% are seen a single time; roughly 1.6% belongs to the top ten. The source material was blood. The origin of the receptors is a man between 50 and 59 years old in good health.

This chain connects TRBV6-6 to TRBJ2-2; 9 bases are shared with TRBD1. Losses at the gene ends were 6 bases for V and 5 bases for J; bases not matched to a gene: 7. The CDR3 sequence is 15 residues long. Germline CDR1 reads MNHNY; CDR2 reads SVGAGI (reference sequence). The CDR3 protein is CASSRGQGLTGELFF. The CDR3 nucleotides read TGTGCCAGCAGCCGGGGACAGGGCTTAACCGGGGAGCTGTTTTTT.

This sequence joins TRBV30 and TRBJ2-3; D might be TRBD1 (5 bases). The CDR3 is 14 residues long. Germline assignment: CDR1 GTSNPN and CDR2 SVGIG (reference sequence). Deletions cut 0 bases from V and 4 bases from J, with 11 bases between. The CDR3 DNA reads TGTGCCTGGAGTGTAGCAGGGCAAGCAGATACGCAGTATTTT. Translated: CAWSVAGQADTQYF.

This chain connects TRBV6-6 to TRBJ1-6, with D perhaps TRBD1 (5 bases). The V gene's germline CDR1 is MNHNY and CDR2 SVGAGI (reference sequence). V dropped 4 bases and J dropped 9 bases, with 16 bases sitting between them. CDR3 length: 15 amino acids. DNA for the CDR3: TGTGCCAGCAGTTCCGATGGGGCAAGAGTTTCACCCCTCCACTTT. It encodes CASSSDGARVSPLHF.

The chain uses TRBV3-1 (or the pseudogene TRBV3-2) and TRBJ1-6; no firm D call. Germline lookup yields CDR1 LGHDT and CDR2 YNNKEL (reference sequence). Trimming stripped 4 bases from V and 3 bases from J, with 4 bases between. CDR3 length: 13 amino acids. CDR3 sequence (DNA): TGTGCCAGCAGCCCGAACTATAATTCACCCCTCCACTTT. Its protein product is CASSPNYNSPLHF.

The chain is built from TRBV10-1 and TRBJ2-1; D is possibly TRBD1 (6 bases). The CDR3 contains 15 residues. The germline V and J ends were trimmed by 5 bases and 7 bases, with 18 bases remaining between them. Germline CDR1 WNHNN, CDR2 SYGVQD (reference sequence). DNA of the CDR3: TGCGCCAGCAGTTCGGGACATCTCGGGTCTAATGAGCAGTTCTTC. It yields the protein CASSSGHLGSNEQFF.

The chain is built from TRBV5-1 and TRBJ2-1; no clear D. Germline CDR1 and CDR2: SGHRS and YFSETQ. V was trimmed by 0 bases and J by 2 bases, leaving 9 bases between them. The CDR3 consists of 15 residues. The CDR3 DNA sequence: TGCGCCAGCAGCTTGGGGTTAGGTACCTACAATGAGCAGTTCTTC. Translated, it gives CASSLGLGTYNEQFF. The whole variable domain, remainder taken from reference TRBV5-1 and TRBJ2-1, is KAGVTQTPRYLIKTRGQQVTLSCSPISGHRSVSWYQQTPGQGLQFLFEYFSETQRNKGNFPGRFSGRQFSNSRSEMNVSTLELGDSALYLCASSLGLGTYNEQFFGPGTRLTVL.

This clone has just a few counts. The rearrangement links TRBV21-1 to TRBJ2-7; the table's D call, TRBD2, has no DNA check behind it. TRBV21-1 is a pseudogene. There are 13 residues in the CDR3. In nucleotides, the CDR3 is TGTGCCAGCAGCAAAAATCCCTTTTACGAGCAGTACGTC. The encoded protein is CASSKNPFYEQYV.

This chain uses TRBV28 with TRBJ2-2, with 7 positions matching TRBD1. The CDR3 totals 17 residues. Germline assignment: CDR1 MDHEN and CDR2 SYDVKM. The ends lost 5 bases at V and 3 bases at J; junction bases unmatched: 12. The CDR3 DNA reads TGTGCCAGCAGTCTACTCACAGGGGTTGGTGACACCGGGGAGCTGTTTTTT. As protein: CASSLLTGVGDTGELFF.

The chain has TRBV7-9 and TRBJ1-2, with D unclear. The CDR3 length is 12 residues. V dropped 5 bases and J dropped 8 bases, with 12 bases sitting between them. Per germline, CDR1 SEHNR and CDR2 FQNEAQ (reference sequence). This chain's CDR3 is CASSKIGEGYTF. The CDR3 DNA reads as TGTGCCAGCAGCAAGATTGGGGAGGGCTACACCTTC.

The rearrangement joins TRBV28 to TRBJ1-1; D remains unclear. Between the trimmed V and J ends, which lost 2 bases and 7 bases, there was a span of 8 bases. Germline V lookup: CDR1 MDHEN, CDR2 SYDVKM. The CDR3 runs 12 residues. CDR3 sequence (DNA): TGTGCCAGCAGTTTAATGAGGTATGAAGCTTTCTTT. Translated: CASSLMRYEAFF.

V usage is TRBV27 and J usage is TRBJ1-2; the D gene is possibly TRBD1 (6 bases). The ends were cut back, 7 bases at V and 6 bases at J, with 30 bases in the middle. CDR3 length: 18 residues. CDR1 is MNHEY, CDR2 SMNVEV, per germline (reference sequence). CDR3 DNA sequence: TGTGCCAGCACCCGAGGCGCTTCGGGACACAATTTCGCTGATGGCTACACCTTC. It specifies CASTRGASGHNFADGYTF.

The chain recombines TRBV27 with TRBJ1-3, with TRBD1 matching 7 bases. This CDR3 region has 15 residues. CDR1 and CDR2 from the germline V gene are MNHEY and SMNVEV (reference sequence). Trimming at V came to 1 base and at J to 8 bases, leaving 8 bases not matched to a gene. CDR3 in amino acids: CASSLFPDRSDTIYF. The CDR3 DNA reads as TGTGCCAGCAGTTTATTCCCGGACAGGTCGGACACCATATATTTT.

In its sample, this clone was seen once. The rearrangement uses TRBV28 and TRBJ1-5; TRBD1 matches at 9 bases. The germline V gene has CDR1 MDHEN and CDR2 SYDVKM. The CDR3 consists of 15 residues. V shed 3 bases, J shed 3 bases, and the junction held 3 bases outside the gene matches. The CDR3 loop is CASSLGTGINQPQHF. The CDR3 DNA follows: TGTGCCAGCAGTTTGGGGACAGGGATCAATCAGCCCCAGCATTTT.

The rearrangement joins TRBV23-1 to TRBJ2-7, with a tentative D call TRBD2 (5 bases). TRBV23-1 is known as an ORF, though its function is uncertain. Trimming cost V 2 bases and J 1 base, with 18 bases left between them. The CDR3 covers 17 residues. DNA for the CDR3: TGCGCCAGCAGTCAAACGTTCTTAGCGTTCCATTCCTACGAGCAGTACTTC. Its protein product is CASSQTFLAFHSYEQYF.